One and the same sample provided the 11 T cell receptor beta chains below, sequenced in a study of blood T cell repertoires in COVID-19. Clones were read by immunoSEQ multiplex PCR, and TCRdb kept only the in-frame ones, dropping some. The sample holds 83,000 or so clones, more than 75% seen once. The sample was peripheral blood. The receptors shown here come from a man at least 80 years old with active or convalescent COVID-19.

V usage is TRBV3-1 (or the pseudogene TRBV3-2) and J usage is TRBJ1-2; TRBD1 matches 7 bases. Germline lookup yields CDR1 LGHDT and CDR2 YNNKEL (reference sequence). Losses at the gene ends were 5 bases for V and 4 bases for J; bases not matched to a gene: 7. The CDR3 runs to 14 residues. The CDR3 nucleotides read TGTGCCAGCAGCTACAACAGGGGCGGCTATGGCTACACCTTC. It specifies CASSYNRGGYGYTF.

The sample holds one count of this clone. The V call is TRBV5-1, the J call TRBJ1-2; TRBD1 aligns across 10 bases. Germline V CDR1 and CDR2: SGHRS, YFSETQ. The CDR3 loop spans 15 amino acids. Trimming took 0 bases from V and 6 from J; bases not matched to a gene: 5. This CDR3 is CASSLGQGAIDGYTF. The CDR3 DNA reads TGCGCCAGCAGCTTGGGACAGGGGGCAATCGATGGCTACACCTTC.

The chain couples TRBV5-1 to TRBJ1-1; the match to TRBD1 covers 12 bases. The CDR3 sequence is 17 residues long. Trimming took 4 bases from V and 2 from J; bases not matched to a gene: 9. Per germline, CDR1 SGHRS and CDR2 YFSETQ. The CDR3 DNA reads TGCGCCAGCAGCCCGAGGGGGACAGGGGGCGGAAACACTGAAGCTTTCTTT. Translating gives CASSPRGTGGGNTEAFF.

The chain combines TRBV24-1 with TRBJ1-4; D is undetermined. CDR1 and CDR2 (germline): KGHDR, SFDVKD. The V gene lost 1 base and the J gene lost 4 bases, with 12 bases spanning the gap. The CDR3 contains 16 residues. CDR3 loop: CATSDFPPGSNEKLFF. DNA for the CDR3: TGTGCCACCAGTGATTTCCCTCCCGGTAGTAATGAAAAACTGTTTTTT.

The chain combines TRBV12-3 or TRBV12-4 with TRBJ1-5, with D hard to call. Deletions cut 2 bases from V and 7 bases from J, with 6 bases between. The CDR3 sequence is 12 residues long. The CDR3 DNA sequence: TGTGCCAGCAGTTTAAACATCCAGCCCCAGCATTTT. This encodes CASSLNIQPQHF.

This clone has only one observation. The V gene is TRBV5-4, the J gene TRBJ1-6; TRBD1 aligns across 9 bases. The trim removed 4 bases at V and 10 bases at J, leaving 6 bases unmatched. The germline V gene encodes CDR1 SGHNT and CDR2 YYREEE (reference sequence). The CDR3 consists of 14 residues. The chain's CDR3 is CASSPGQGTSPLHF. The CDR3 region has the DNA TGTGCCAGCAGCCCCGGACAGGGGACCTCACCCCTCCACTTT.

The chain is built from TRBV5-1 and TRBJ2-5; 10 bases map to TRBD2. The ends lost 1 base at V and 2 bases at J; junction bases unmatched: 5. The CDR3 is 16 residues long. The germline gives CDR1 SGHRS, CDR2 YFSETQ. Here the CDR3 DNA reads TGCGCCAGCAGCTTGTGGACTAGCGGAGTACAAGAGACCCAGTACTTC. The encoded protein is CASSLWTSGVQETQYF.

The J gene is TRBJ1-3, the V gene TRBV28; D is undetermined. CDR3 length equals 16 residues. V lost 3 bases and J 2 bases, leaving 14 bases between the germline ends. The germline CDR1 and CDR2 sequences are MDHEN and SYDVKM. The CDR3 sequence is CASSFGRRGTGNTIYF. CDR3 nucleotide sequence: TGTGCCAGCAGTTTTGGGCGGCGGGGAACTGGAAACACCATATATTTT.

The chain is built from TRBV5-1 and TRBJ1-1; D gene uncertain. CDR1 is SGHRS, CDR2 YFSETQ, per germline. The V and J ends lost 1 base and 4 bases respectively, with 11 bases between them. The CDR3 consists of 14 residues. CDR3 bases: TGCGCCAGCAGCTTGCAGGCATTGGCCACTGAAGCTTTCTTT. As protein: CASSLQALATEAFF.

The chain employs TRBV5-1 and TRBJ2-2; 10 nucleotides align to TRBD1. The CDR3 extends over 16 amino acids. V gave up 4 bases and J gave up 4 bases; unmatched junction bases: 7. Germline V gene sequence: CDR1 SGHRS, CDR2 YFSETQ. CDR3 coding DNA: TGCGCCAGCAGCACGGGACAGGGGACCAGCACCGGGGAGCTGTTTTTT. Translation gives CASSTGQGTSTGELFF.

The chain couples TRBV5-4 to TRBJ1-2; tentative D call: TRBD1 (5 bases). V was trimmed by 4 bases and J by 10 bases, leaving 14 bases between them. Germline CDR1 SGHNT, CDR2 YYREEE (reference sequence). The CDR3 runs to 12 residues. CDR3: CASSPGGGFYTF. The DNA for the CDR3 is TGTGCCAGCAGCCCTGGCGGGGGTTTCTACACCTTC. The complete variable domain, with remaining parts taken from reference TRBV5-4 and TRBJ1-2, reads ETGVTQSPTHLIKTRGQQVTLRCSSQSGHNTVSWYQQALGQGPQFIFQYYREEENGRGNFPPRFSGLQFPNYSSELNVNALELDDSALYLCASSPGGGFYTFGSGTRLTVV.